The 4 T cell receptor beta chains below were found in one sample sequenced in a study of T cells expressing NK-cell markers. TCRdb reprocessed the 5' RACE reads, keeping one entry per CDR3 protein, no DNA. This table holds a few hundred thousand distinct CDR3 sequences. The sequencing input was blood T cells: a sorted CD56 or NKG2C T cell subset, CD4+ or CD8+ T cells, or bulk PBMC T cells (not recorded which). These receptors were collected from a man in his late teens or twenties in good health.

The chain recombines TRBV20-1 with TRBJ1-6; TCRdb reports TRBD1, a call that lacks DNA to check it against. In germline, CDR1 is DFQATT, CDR2 SNEGSKA (reference sequence). The CDR3 length is 13 residues. CDR3 sequence reads: CSARQGDNSPLHF.

The CDR3 here is CSASLEGFVHEQFF. The V gene is TRBV20-1, the J gene TRBJ2-1; lacking DNA, the TRBD2 call made by TCRdb goes unchecked. Germline assignment: CDR1 DFQATT and CDR2 SNEGSKA (reference sequence). The CDR3 is made up of 14 amino acids.

V is TRBV15 and J is TRBJ1-5; TCRdb's D call of TRBD1 is untestable without DNA. Germline CDR1 is LNHNV and CDR2 is YYDKDF (reference sequence). The CDR3 is made up of 16 amino acids. The CDR3 reads CATSSMGGLGNQPQHF. Looking up the rest from reference TRBV15 and TRBJ1-5 gives the full variable domain: DAMVIQNPRYQVTQFGKPVTLSCSQTLNHNVMYWYQQKSSQAPKLLFHYYDKDFNNEADTPDNFQSRRPNTSFCFLDIRSPGLGDTAMYLCATSSMGGLGNQPQHFGDGTRLSIL.

V gene TRBV7-3 combines with J gene TRBJ2-5; the D call of TRBD2 rests on TCRdb alone, since no DNA is present to check it. CDR1 and CDR2 from the germline V gene are SGHTA and FQGTGA. This CDR3 is built from 18 residues. The chain's CDR3 is CASSSYGLAGDVGETQYF.